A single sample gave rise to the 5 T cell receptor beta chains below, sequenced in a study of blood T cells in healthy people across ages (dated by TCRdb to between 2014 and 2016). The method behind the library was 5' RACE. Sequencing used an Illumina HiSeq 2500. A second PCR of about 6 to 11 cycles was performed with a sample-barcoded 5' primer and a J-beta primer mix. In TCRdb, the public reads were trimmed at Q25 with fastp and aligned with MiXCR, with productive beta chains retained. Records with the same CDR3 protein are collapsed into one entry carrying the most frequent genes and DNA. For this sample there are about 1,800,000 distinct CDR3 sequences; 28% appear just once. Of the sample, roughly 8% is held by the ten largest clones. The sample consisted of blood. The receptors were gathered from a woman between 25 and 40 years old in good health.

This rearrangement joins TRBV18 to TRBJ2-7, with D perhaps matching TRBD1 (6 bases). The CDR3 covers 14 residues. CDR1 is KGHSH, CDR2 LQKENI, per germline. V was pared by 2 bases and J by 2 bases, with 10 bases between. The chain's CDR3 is CASSPRGNAYEQYF. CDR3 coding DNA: TGTGCCAGCTCACCAAGGGGGAACGCCTACGAGCAGTACTTC.

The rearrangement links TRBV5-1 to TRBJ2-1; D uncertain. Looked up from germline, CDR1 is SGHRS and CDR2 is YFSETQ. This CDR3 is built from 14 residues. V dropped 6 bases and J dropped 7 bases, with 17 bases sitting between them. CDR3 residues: CASNLAPPANEQFF. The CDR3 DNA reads TGCGCCAGCAACTTAGCCCCCCCCGCAAATGAGCAGTTCTTC.

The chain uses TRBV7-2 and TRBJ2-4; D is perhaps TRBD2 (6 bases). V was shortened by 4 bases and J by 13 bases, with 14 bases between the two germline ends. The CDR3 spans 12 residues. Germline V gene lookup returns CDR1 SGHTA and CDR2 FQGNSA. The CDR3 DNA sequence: TGTGCCAGCAGCTACCCCGGGACTGAGCAGTACTTC. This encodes CASSYPGTEQYF.

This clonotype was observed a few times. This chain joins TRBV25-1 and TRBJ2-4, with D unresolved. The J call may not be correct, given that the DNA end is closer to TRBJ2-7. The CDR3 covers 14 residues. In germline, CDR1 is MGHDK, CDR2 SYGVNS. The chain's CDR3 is CASSSVGGEYEQYF. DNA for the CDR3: TGTGCCAGCAGTTCGGTGGGCGGTGAATACGAGCAGTACTTC.

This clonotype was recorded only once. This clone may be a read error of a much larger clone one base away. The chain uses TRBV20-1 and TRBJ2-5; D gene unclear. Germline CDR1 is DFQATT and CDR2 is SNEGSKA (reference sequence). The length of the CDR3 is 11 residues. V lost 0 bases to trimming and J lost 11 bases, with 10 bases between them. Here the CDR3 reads CSARDSNEQYF. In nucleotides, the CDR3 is TGCAGTGCTAGAGATTCGAATGAGCAGTACTTC.